This passage covers 9 T cell receptor beta chains from one sample sequenced in a study of response to subunit inactivated influenza vaccine. TCRdb ran MiXCR on the RT-PCR reads and lists one entry per CDR3 protein. The sample shows 500,000 to 700,000 distinct CDR3 sequences, less than 25% of them seen only once. A further study also used this sample, focusing on T cells expressing NK-cell markers. That source notes: Scientists made TCR beta cDNA using 5'RACE template switching with UMIs.

Sequenced material: CD4+ T cells sorted from PBMCs, taken about 13 days after vaccination. All receptors come from a man aged 50 to 60 who received an inactivated influenza vaccine.

In this sample, this clonotype turned up a few times. The chain couples TRBV5-8 to TRBJ2-1; the D is unclear. The CDR3 is 12 residues long. Trimming shortened V by 0 bases and J by 11 bases, and 9 bases separated the two germline ends. Germline CDR1 SGHTS, CDR2 YDEGEE. The CDR3 nucleotides are TGTGCCAGCAGCTTGGACTACTTTAAGCAGTTCTTC. This sequence encodes CASSLDYFKQFF.

The CDR3: CSARDKASGSLPGYTQYF. The CDR3 DNA reads TGCAGTGCTAGAGATAAGGCCAGCGGGAGCCTTCCTGGATATACGCAGTATTTT. V and J are TRBV20-1 and TRBJ2-3, with TRBD2 matching 8 bases. CDR1 and CDR2 (germline): DFQATT, SNEGSKA (reference sequence). J lost 7 bases, V lost 0 bases, and 18 bases had no gene match. The CDR3 spans 18 residues.

The genes are TRBV19 and TRBJ2-7, with D perhaps TRBD1 (6 bases). There are 14 residues in the CDR3. The germline CDR1 and CDR2 sequences are LNHDA and SQIVND (reference sequence). V was cut by 7 bases and J by 4 bases, with 17 bases left in between. DNA for the CDR3: TGTGCCAGTACCCATCCCGACAGGTTGTACGAGCAGTACTTC. Residues: CASTHPDRLYEQYF.

There are a few counts of this clonotype. CDR3 in amino acids: CATSDYWGNTGELFF. As DNA, the CDR3 is TGTGCCACCAGTGATTACTGGGGGAACACCGGGGAGCTGTTTTTT. The J gene is TRBJ2-2, the V gene TRBV24-1; the D is unclear. Between the trimmed V and J ends, which lost 2 bases and 1 base, there was a span of 7 bases. Germline V gene sequence: CDR1 KGHDR, CDR2 SFDVKD. The CDR3 runs to 15 residues.

This clonotype came up a few times. The chain recombines TRBV4-3 with TRBJ2-1; D is possibly TRBD1 or TRBD2 (5 bases each). Looked up from germline, CDR1 is LGHNA and CDR2 is YSLEER. Deletions cut 3 bases from V and 10 bases from J, with 16 bases between. This CDR3 spans 14 amino acids. CDR3: CASSQDPGRREQFF. The CDR3 DNA reads as TGCGCCAGCAGCCAGGATCCGGGACGTCGGGAGCAGTTCTTC.

This clonotype was found many times. The J gene is TRBJ2-1, the V gene TRBV6-5; 11 bases agree with TRBD2. This CDR3 comprises 15 residues. Trimming at V came to 5 bases and at J to 1 base, leaving 1 base not matched to a gene. Per germline, CDR1 MNHEY and CDR2 SVGAGI. The CDR3 DNA follows: TGTGCCAGCAGTACTAGCGGGGGTTCCTACAATGAGCAGTTCTTC. Its protein product is CASSTSGGSYNEQFF.

The chain couples TRBV28 to TRBJ2-3; 11 nucleotides agree with TRBD2. Looked up from germline, CDR1 is MDHEN and CDR2 is SYDVKM. Trimming took 6 bases from V and 0 from J; bases not matched to a gene: 8. The CDR3 consists of 17 residues. DNA of the CDR3: TGTGCCAGCAGCCAAATAGCGGGAGGGCGGAGCACAGATACGCAGTATTTT. Translation gives CASSQIAGGRSTDTQYF.

This clonotype was found a few times. The chain is built from TRBV24-1 and TRBJ2-7; 8 positions agree with TRBD1. Germline CDR1 reads KGHDR; CDR2 reads SFDVKD. CDR3 size: 16 residues. Germline trimming cut 2 bases from V and 4 bases from J; bases unmatched to any gene: 9. The DNA for the CDR3 is TGTGCCACCAGTGATTCCCGACAGGGGTTTCGGTACGAGCAGTACTTC. This codes for CATSDSRQGFRYEQYF.

This clonotype was counted many times. The chain links TRBV24-1 to TRBJ2-1; D gene uncertain. V was clipped by 1 base and J by 8 bases, with 8 bases between them. Germline assignment: CDR1 KGHDR and CDR2 SFDVKD. CDR3 length: 13 amino acids. The CDR3 sequence is CATSDFSGDEQFF. The CDR3 DNA reads TGTGCCACCAGTGATTTTAGTGGGGATGAGCAGTTCTTC.